This entry describes one T cell receptor beta chain. It has no known antigen specificity. Within one base of it there is no much larger clone, and no base qualities were kept. Cut back by 3 bases and 13 bases, the V and J ends lie 10 bases apart. The CDR1 and CDR2 encoded by the germline V gene (reference sequence) are LNHDA and SQIVND. The CDR3, cysteine through phenylalanine, is 11 amino acids long. CDR3 DNA is the only sequence kept; it has 33 bases, read in frame from the first base. This record belongs to a study of T-cell reconstitution after alpha-beta-depleted transplantation in children (dated by TCRdb to about 2016). Background on the whole study: The study quantitatively tracked T-cell immune reconstitution after TCRalphabeta/CD19-depleted allogeneic hematopoietic cell transplantation in children using TCR repertoire profiling.

The receptor library was made with PCR. The instrument was an Illumina HiSeq 2500. TCR libraries were prepared with molecular barcoding, using unique molecular identifiers to normalize TCRbeta repertoire quantification. TCRdb trimmed the raw reads at Q25, called clones with MiXCR and kept productive beta chains. Rows matching on CDR3 protein sequence are summarized as one entry with the most common DNA and genes. This sample has hundreds of thousands of distinct CDR3 sequences in its table, and about 17% of those were observed once. The ten largest clones capture 3.3% of the sample. The chain joins TRBV19 to TRBJ1-5; too little of a D gene remains to name it. The sample consisted of PBMCs from the stem cell graft donor, taken from the stem cell graft. The clonotype comes from a human donor who donated a stem cell graft to a child with acute lymphoblastic leukemia. The nucleotide sequence is TGTGCCAGTAGTATTCTTTCCCAGCAGCATTTT. It specifies CASSILSQQHF. The CDR3 plus the reference TRBV19 and TRBJ1-5 genes for the other parts give the full variable domain: DGGITQSPKYLFRKEGQNVTLSCEQNLNHDAMYWYRQDPGQGLRLIYYSQIVNDFQKGDIAEGYSVSREKKESFPLTVTSAQKNPTAFYLCASSILSQQHFGDGTRLSIL.